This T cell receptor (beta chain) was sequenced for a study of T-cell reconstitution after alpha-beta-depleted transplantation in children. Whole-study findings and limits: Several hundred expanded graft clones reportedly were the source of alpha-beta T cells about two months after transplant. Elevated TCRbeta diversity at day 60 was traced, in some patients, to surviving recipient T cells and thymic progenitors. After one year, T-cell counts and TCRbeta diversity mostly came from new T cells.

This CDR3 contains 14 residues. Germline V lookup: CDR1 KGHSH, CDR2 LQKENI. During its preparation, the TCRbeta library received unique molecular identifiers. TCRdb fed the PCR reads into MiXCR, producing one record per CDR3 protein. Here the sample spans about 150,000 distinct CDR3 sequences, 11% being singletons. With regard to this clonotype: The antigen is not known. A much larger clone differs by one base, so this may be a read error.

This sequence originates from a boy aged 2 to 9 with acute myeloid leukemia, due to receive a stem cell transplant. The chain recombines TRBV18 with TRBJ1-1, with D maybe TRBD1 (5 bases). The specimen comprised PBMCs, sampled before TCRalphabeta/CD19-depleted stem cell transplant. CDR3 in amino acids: CASSPRQNGVEASF. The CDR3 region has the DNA TGTGCCAGCTCACCACGACAGAATGGGGTTGAAGCTTCCTTT.